Sequencing of this TCR beta chain was carried out in a study of CD8+CD57+ T cells in acquired aplastic anemia (dated by TCRdb to 2017 to 2018). Concerning the study at large: DNA extracted from sorted CD4+ and CD8+ cells had a mean of around 3 ug, with a range of roughly 0.19 to 27.4 ug. A CD8+CD57+ expansion meant a frequency higher than the mean frequency seen in healthy subjects.

Genomic DNA served as template for TCR beta VDJ combination and CDR3 sequence profiling. An Illumina HiSeq 2000 was the platform used for TCR repertoire sequencing. Turning to the authors' computational methods: Repertoires were assessed using TRBV/TRBJ rearrangement plots, CDR3 size and DJ length profiles, and Simpson's diversity index. The most abundant DNA sequence in the deep sequencing data was defined as the immunodominant clone. CDR3 amino acid sequences were screened for sharing across subjects and were compared with published repertoires and the VDJdb database. Starting from the raw public reads, TCRdb applied fastp trimming at Q25, assembled clones with MiXCR and retained in-frame beta chains. Each CDR3 protein appears once, grouped with its most common genes and DNA. The V and J calls reflect TCRdb's pipeline rather than the authors' work. Here the sample has 150,000 to 200,000 distinct CDR3 sequences; less than 60% occur a single time. The top ten clonotypes cover over 0.95% of the sample.

The investigation overall reported the following: CD8+ Simpson's diversity did not differ significantly between patients and healthy controls (P=0.060). Some 30 CD8+ CDR3 sequences were found to be shared between patients and controls, but these sequences appeared to be highly expressed in patients and within the immunodominant clones of the patients.

Flow cytometry had shown CD8+CD57+ cell expansion in the patients selected for sequencing. Severe acquired aplastic anemia was diagnosed in all patients according to International Study of Aplastic Anemia and Agranulocytosis and Camitta criteria. No patient had received any therapy when blood was sampled. In the study, sorted CD4+ and CD8+ blood T cells from patients with severe aplastic anemia and from healthy subjects underwent deep sequencing of TCR repertoires. Patients were enrolled in the USA under clinicaltrials.gov protocols 00001620, 01623167, 00001397, 00071045, 00081523 and 00961064. Ficoll-Paque density gradient centrifugation was used to isolate peripheral blood mononuclear cells. Before DNA extraction, CD4+ and CD8+ T cells were sorted by FACS or by magnetic beads. This clonotype was picked up a small number of times. Its antigen is still unknown. One base away there is no much larger clone; base qualities are not given.

Sequenced: sorted CD4+, CD8+, or CD8+CD57+ T cells (not recorded which) from PBMCs. This clonotype was sampled from a human donor with aplastic anemia.

CDR3 reads: CASSATGSETQYF. The nucleotide sequence is TGTGCCAGCAGCGCAACAGGTTCAGAGACCCAGTACTTC. The rearrangement combines TRBV7-2 with TRBJ2-5; TRBD1 could be the D gene, as 5 bases match. The V end loses 5 bases and the J end loses 4 bases, and a stretch of 11 bases separates them. CDR1 SGHTA and CDR2 FQGNSA were looked up in the germline V gene. The CDR3, cysteine through phenylalanine, is 13 amino acids long. Solely the CDR3 DNA is kept, with 39 bases framed from the first base.